The 30 T cell receptor beta chains listed next were all sequenced from one sample in a study of molecular identifiers for immune sequencing clone quantification. TCRdb independently ran MiXCR on the PCR reads; one entry per CDR3 protein. The profile shows approximately 590,000 distinct CDR3 sequences, approximately 24% of them singletons. Sample: naive CD8+ T cells from blood, with Jurkat cell RNA spiked in. Subset described: FACS-sorted CD8+CD4-CCR7+CD45RA+ naive T cells. The receptors were gathered from a human donor in good health. Some libraries in this study had Jurkat cell RNA spiked in.

This clonotype was picked up many times. The chain uses TRBV4-2 and TRBJ1-1, with a tentative D call TRBD1 (6 bases). Germline V CDR1 and CDR2: LGHNA, YNFKEQ. There are 16 residues in the CDR3. V lost 0 bases and J 4 bases, leaving 15 bases between the germline ends. In DNA form, the CDR3 reads TGTGCCAGCAGCCAAGAGATTGTAGGGGGTGGCACTGAAGCTTTCTTT. This encodes CASSQEIVGGGTEAFF.

Of note for this clonotype: A much larger clone differs by one base, so this may be a read error. The V call is TRBV20-1, the J call TRBJ2-7; D gene uncertain. V lost 3 bases, J lost 3 bases, and 12 bases lay in between. The V gene's germline CDR1 is DFQATT and CDR2 SNEGSKA (reference sequence). The length of the CDR3 is 13 residues. The CDR3 loop is CSARMGNVYEQYF. CDR3 DNA sequence: TGCAGTGCTAGGATGGGGAATGTCTACGAGCAGTACTTC.

This clonotype was counted ten times or more. This chain links TRBV24-1 with TRBJ1-1; 8 nucleotides match TRBD1. Looked up from germline, CDR1 is KGHDR and CDR2 is SFDVKD. V shed 12 bases, J shed 7 bases, and the junction held 9 bases outside the gene matches. The CDR3 is 12 residues long. The CDR3: CADDRGNGEAFF. The CDR3 bases are TGTGCCGACGACAGGGGCAACGGTGAAGCTTTCTTT.

The V and J genes are TRBV9 and TRBJ1-2; possibly TRBD1 for D (5 bases). Germline CDR1 SGDLS, CDR2 YYNGEE. CDR3 length: 17 residues. V was cut by 1 base and J by 7 bases, with 23 bases left in between. The CDR3 protein is CASSVMGPGLGDGGYTF. The CDR3 nucleotides read TGTGCCAGCAGCGTAATGGGACCGGGCTTGGGGGATGGTGGCTACACCTTC.

V usage is TRBV20-1 and J usage is TRBJ2-7; 7 bases are a match to TRBD1. J was trimmed by 3 bases and V by 3 bases; bases with no gene match: 5. This CDR3 region has 13 residues. Germline assignment: CDR1 DFQATT and CDR2 SNEGSKA (reference sequence). Written as DNA, the CDR3 is TGCAGTGCTAGGGGGGACAGCCACTACGAGCAGTACTTC. Encoded protein: CSARGDSHYEQYF.

The table lists this clonotype with a few counts. The gene calls are TRBV7-9 and TRBJ1-2; TRBD1 agrees at 8 bases. Germline CDR1 SEHNR, CDR2 FQNEAQ (reference sequence). J gave up 3 bases and V 5 bases, and 5 bases lay outside the gene matches. This CDR3 has 14 amino acids. CDR3 nucleotide sequence: TGTGCCAGCAGCCCGCCGGGACAGGACTATGGCTACACCTTC. Protein: CASSPPGQDYGYTF.

A note on this clonotype: A much larger clone differs from this one at a single base, so this may be a read error. J is TRBJ2-5 and V is TRBV28; tentative D call: TRBD1 (5 bases). The CDR3 contains 18 residues. Trimming took off 3 bases at V and 2 bases at J, with 22 bases between the two ends. The germline V gene encodes CDR1 MDHEN and CDR2 SYDVKM. The CDR3 here is CASSFTQETATAQETQYF. The CDR3 bases are TGTGCCAGCAGTTTCACACAGGAGACGGCCACTGCTCAAGAGACCCAGTACTTC.

This clonotype showed up many times. This chain uses TRBV20-1 with TRBJ2-7; 9 bases fit TRBD2. The CDR3 is 13 amino acids. The junction had 2 bases not matched to a gene; V was cut back by 1 base and J by 4 bases. Germline assignment: CDR1 DFQATT and CDR2 SNEGSKA (reference sequence). Here the CDR3 DNA reads TGCAGTGCTAGAGGCCTAGCGGGGTACGAGCAGTACTTC. It encodes CSARGLAGYEQYF.

This clonotype was detected only a few times. This chain links TRBV10-1 with TRBJ2-2; D is possibly TRBD2 (5 bases). Germline V gene sequence: CDR1 WNHNN, CDR2 SYGVQD (reference sequence). The CDR3 has 18 amino acids. The V end lost 3 bases, the J end lost 6 bases, and 23 bases lay between the germline ends. This chain's CDR3 is CASSDPGVEGVVPGELFF. CDR3 nucleotide sequence: TGCGCCAGCAGTGACCCCGGGGTAGAGGGCGTTGTCCCCGGGGAGCTGTTTTTT.

This clonotype was seen a few times. J is TRBJ2-3 and V is TRBV30, with D unclear. CDR1 GTSNPN and CDR2 SVGIG come from the germline V gene (reference sequence). The CDR3 sequence is 12 residues long. V was cut by 6 bases and J by 4 bases, with 11 bases left in between. The CDR3 spells CACREVADTQYF. The CDR3 DNA sequence: TGTGCCTGTAGAGAGGTGGCAGATACGCAGTATTTT.

Regarding this clonotype: A much larger clone lies a single base off, so this may be a read error. The CDR3 DNA reads TGTGCCAGCAGCGCCTGGGACAGCGAGAGCTCCTACGAGCAGTTCTTC. Translated, it gives CASSAWDSESSYEQFF. The chain joins TRBV7-9 to TRBJ2-7, with 7 bases fitting TRBD1. The J call could be wrong; TRBJ2-1 is a better fit for the DNA end. The CDR3 has 16 amino acids. The germline CDR1 and CDR2 sequences are SEHNR and FQNEAQ (reference sequence).

This clonotype appeared many times. Here the CDR3 reads CASSLVPGLAPTPTDTQYF. The CDR3, as DNA: TGTGCCAGCAGCTTAGTCCCGGGACTAGCGCCAACTCCCACAGATACGCAGTATTTT. The chain has TRBV7-2 and TRBJ2-3, with 10 bases fitting TRBD2. This CDR3 spans 19 amino acids. Losses at the gene ends were 1 base for V and 2 bases for J; bases not matched to a gene: 12. Germline CDR1 is SGHTA and CDR2 is FQGNSA.

This rearrangement joins TRBV6-5 to TRBJ2-3, with unresolved D. CDR3 size: 15 residues. V gave up 2 bases and J gave up 1 base, with 10 bases separating them. Looked up from germline, CDR1 is MNHEY and CDR2 is SVGAGI. CDR3 sequence: CASSYLFGGTDTQYF. As DNA, the CDR3 is TGTGCCAGCAGTTACCTGTTTGGAGGCACAGATACGCAGTATTTT.

This clonotype appeared a few times. J is TRBJ2-1 and V is TRBV28; D is uncertain. Germline loops: CDR1 MDHEN, CDR2 SYDVKM. The CDR3 length is 15 residues. Trimming stripped 2 bases from V and 4 bases from J, with 12 bases between. CDR3 sequence: CASSLGPLGYNEQFF. CDR3 nucleotide sequence: TGTGCCAGCAGTTTAGGGCCACTCGGTTACAATGAGCAGTTCTTC.

This chain links TRBV11-2 with TRBJ2-1, with TRBD1 matching over 7 bases. This CDR3 comprises 18 residues. In germline, CDR1 is SGHAT, CDR2 FQNNGV. The junction had 12 bases not matched to a gene; V was cut back by 4 bases and J by 0 bases. CDR3 amino acids: CASSSTPYRGSSYNEQFF. Here the CDR3 DNA reads TGTGCCAGCAGCTCCACCCCCTACAGGGGAAGCTCCTACAATGAGCAGTTCTTC.

As to this clonotype: An end of the junction does not agree with germline; a read error may underlie this. The genes are TRBV7-9 and TRBJ2-7; TRBD1 or TRBD2 may be the D gene (7 bases each). The CDR3 contains 16 residues. From germline, CDR1 is SEHNR and CDR2 FQNEAQ (reference sequence). CDR3 in amino acids: CARSSGGGSGNYEQYF. CDR3 DNA: TGTGCCCGCAGCTCAGGGGGGGGATCAGGAAACTACGAGCAGTACTTC.

This clonotype was observed a few times. The chain couples TRBV7-9 to TRBJ2-7; 8 positions agree with TRBD1. The length of the CDR3 is 15 residues. CDR1 is SEHNR, CDR2 FQNEAQ, per germline (reference sequence). With 4 bases clipped from V and 6 bases from J, the junction kept 11 bases outside the gene matches. CDR3 sequence reads: CASSYPAGTGFEQYF. The CDR3 DNA reads TGTGCCAGCAGCTACCCCGCGGGGACAGGTTTCGAGCAGTACTTC. The whole variable domain, remainder taken from reference TRBV7-9 and TRBJ2-7, is DTGVSQNPRHKITKRGQNVTFRCDPISEHNRLYWYRQTLGQGPEFLTYFQNEAQLEKSRLLSDRFSAERPKGSFSTLEIQRTEQGDSAMYLCASSYPAGTGFEQYFGPGTRLTVT.

Of note for this clonotype: Mismatch with germline at one junction end may stem from a read error. This chain joins TRBV7-9 and TRBJ2-7; TRBD2 might be the D (5 bases). Germline values: CDR1 SEHNR, CDR2 FQNEAQ (reference sequence). The CDR3 is made up of 14 amino acids. For the CDR3, the DNA is TGTGCCAGCACCCCCCGTGGGAAAGACTACGCGCAGTACTTC. Translation: CASTPRGKDYAQYF.

This clonotype was detected a few times. V gene TRBV19 combines with J gene TRBJ2-7; D is possibly TRBD2 (7 bases). The CDR3 is 14 amino acids. V lost 4 bases and J lost 2, with 12 bases in between. Germline-derived CDR1 and CDR2 are LNHDA and SQIVND (reference sequence). CDR3 nucleotides: TGTGCCAGTAGTACTGCGGGGGCTGCCTACGAGCAGTACTTC. This gives the protein CASSTAGAAYEQYF. Full variable domain (rest looked up from reference TRBV19 and TRBJ2-7): DGGITQSPKYLFRKEGQNVTLSCEQNLNHDAMYWYRQDPGQGLRLIYYSQIVNDFQKGDIAEGYSVSREKKESFPLTVTSAQKNPTAFYLCASSTAGAAYEQYFGPGTRLTVT.

Turning to this clonotype: A much larger clone differs from this one at a single base, so this may be a read error. The CDR3 protein is CASSSGFSTEAFF. CDR3 sequence (DNA): TGTGCCAGCAGTTCAGGGTTCAGCACTGAAGCTTTCTTT. This sequence joins TRBV25-1 and TRBJ1-1; D perhaps matches TRBD1 (5 bases). Trimming took 5 bases from V and 4 from J, leaving 11 bases between them. The CDR3 consists of 13 residues. Germline V CDR1 and CDR2: MGHDK, SYGVNS.

This clonotype was detected many times. This chain connects TRBV19 to TRBJ2-3, with TRBD1 matching 8 bases. CDR1 is LNHDA, CDR2 SQIVND, per germline (reference sequence). The CDR3 sequence is 15 residues long. Trimming took 5 bases from V and 1 from J; bases not matched to a gene: 5. The CDR3 protein is CASSLRGLGTDTQYF. The CDR3 DNA reads TGTGCCAGTAGTCTCAGGGGGCTTGGCACAGATACGCAGTATTTT.

The genes are TRBV6-5 and TRBJ2-7, with 13 bases fitting TRBD2. The CDR3 has 17 amino acids. The germline V gene has CDR1 MNHEY and CDR2 SVGAGI. With 6 bases clipped from V and 4 bases from J, the junction kept 12 bases outside the gene matches. The CDR3 DNA is TGTGCCAGCAGACAACTAGCGGGAGGGCCGTTCTCTTACGAGCAGTACTTC. As protein: CASRQLAGGPFSYEQYF.

The chain carries TRBV7-3 and TRBJ2-1; 12 positions match TRBD1. Germline loops: CDR1 SGHTA, CDR2 FQGTGA. V was pared by 0 bases and J by 7 bases, with 7 bases of the junction left unmatched. This CDR3 spans 17 amino acids. The CDR3 protein is CASSLTPGTGGANEQFF. The CDR3, as DNA: TGTGCCAGCAGCTTAACGCCCGGGACAGGGGGCGCGAATGAGCAGTTCTTC.

V gene TRBV2 combines with J gene TRBJ1-1, with a possible D match to TRBD1 (6 bases). Between the trimmed V and J ends, which lost 2 bases and 4 bases, there was a span of 11 bases. The CDR3 consists of 14 residues. Germline V gene data show CDR1 as SNHLY and CDR2 as FYNNEI. The CDR3 reads CASSERTVITEAFF. The CDR3 bases are TGTGCCAGCAGTGAACGGACAGTGATCACTGAAGCTTTCTTT.

This clonotype was observed many times. The chain carries TRBV7-9 and TRBJ1-3, with D uncertain. V shed 1 base and J shed 0 bases, with 13 bases lying between them. CDR1 and CDR2 from the germline V gene are SEHNR and FQNEAQ (reference sequence). The CDR3 is 17 amino acids. CDR3 sequence (DNA): TGTGCCAGCAGCTTAGGGGTCAGTTCCTTCTCTGGAAACACCATATATTTT. It specifies CASSLGVSSFSGNTIYF.

Concerning this clonotype itself: Possible read error: a much larger clone is one base away. The V gene is TRBV10-3, the J gene TRBJ2-6; tentatively, D is TRBD2 (6 bases). The CDR3 extends over 17 amino acids. CDR1 is ENHRY, CDR2 SYGVKD, per germline. CDR3: CAISEDHRGIGSGVLAF. In nucleotides, the CDR3 is TGTGCCATCAGTGAGGATCACCGGGGGATCGGGTCAGGCGTCCTGGCTTTC.

The rearrangement joins TRBV7-6 to TRBJ2-5; the match to TRBD2 covers 11 bases. This CDR3 region has 17 residues. The germline gives CDR1 SGHVS, CDR2 FNYEAQ. The V gene end was trimmed by 3 bases and the J gene end by 5 bases; junction bases not matched to a gene: 11. The CDR3 sequence is CASSLGILAGEWETQYF. For the CDR3, the DNA is TGTGCCAGCAGCTTGGGAATACTAGCGGGGGAGTGGGAGACCCAGTACTTC. The full variable domain, with the rest looked up from reference TRBV7-6 and TRBJ2-5, is GAGVSQSPRYKVTKRGQDVALRCDPISGHVSLYWYRQALGQGPEFLTYFNYEAQQDKSGLPNDRFSAERPEGSISTLTIQRTEQRDSAMYRCASSLGILAGEWETQYFGPGTRLLVL.

This clonotype has just a few counts. The rearrangement uses TRBV5-6 and TRBJ1-5; D gene unclear. This CDR3 region has 15 residues. Per the germline V gene, CDR1 is SGHDT and CDR2 is YYEEEE. The V and J ends lost 4 bases and 0 bases respectively, with 11 bases between them. CDR3 in amino acids: CASSPSGGSNQPQHF. Written as DNA, the CDR3 is TGTGCCAGCAGCCCCTCCGGAGGTAGCAATCAGCCCCAGCATTTT.

This chain uses TRBV6-5 with TRBJ2-5; D is ambiguous. Germline V gives CDR1 MNHEY, CDR2 SVGAGI. V was pared by 0 bases and J by 4 bases, with 12 bases between. The CDR3 loop spans 15 amino acids. The CDR3 nucleotides are TGTGCCAGCAGTTACTCGGCAGCCGCGAGAGAGACCCAGTACTTC. Translation: CASSYSAAARETQYF.

This clonotype occurred a few times. The gene calls are TRBV20-1 and TRBJ2-1, with D possibly matching TRBD2 (6 bases). Germline V gene lookup returns CDR1 DFQATT and CDR2 SNEGSKA (reference sequence). This CDR3 has 15 amino acids. Between the trimmed V and J ends, which lost 1 base and 7 bases, there was a span of 17 bases. The CDR3 spells CSARVLGEVGNEQFF. The CDR3 DNA reads TGCAGTGCTAGAGTTTTGGGGGAGGTAGGAAATGAGCAGTTCTTC.